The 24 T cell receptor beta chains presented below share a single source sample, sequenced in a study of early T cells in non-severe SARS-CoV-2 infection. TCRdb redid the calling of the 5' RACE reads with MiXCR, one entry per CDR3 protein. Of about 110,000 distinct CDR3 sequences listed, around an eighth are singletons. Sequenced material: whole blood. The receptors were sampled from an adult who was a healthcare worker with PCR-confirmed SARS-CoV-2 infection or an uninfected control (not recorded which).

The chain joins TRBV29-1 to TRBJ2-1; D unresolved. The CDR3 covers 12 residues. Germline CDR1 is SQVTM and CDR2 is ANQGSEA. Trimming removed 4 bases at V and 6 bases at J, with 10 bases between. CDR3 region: CSVVLGGNEQFF. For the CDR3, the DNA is TGCAGCGTTGTATTGGGCGGCAATGAGCAGTTCTTC.

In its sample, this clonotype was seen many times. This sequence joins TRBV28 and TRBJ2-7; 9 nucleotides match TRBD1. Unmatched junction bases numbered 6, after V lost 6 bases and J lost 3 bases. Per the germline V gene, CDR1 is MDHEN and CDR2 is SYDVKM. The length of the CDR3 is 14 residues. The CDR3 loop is CASSPGQGFYEQYF. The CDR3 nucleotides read TGTGCCAGCAGCCCGGGACAGGGATTCTACGAGCAGTACTTC.

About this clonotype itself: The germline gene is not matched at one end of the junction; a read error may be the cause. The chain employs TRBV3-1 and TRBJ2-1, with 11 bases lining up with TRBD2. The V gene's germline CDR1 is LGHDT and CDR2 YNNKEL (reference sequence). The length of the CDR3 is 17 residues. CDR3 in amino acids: CASSPQGTSGPNNKQFF. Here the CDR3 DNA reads TGTGCCAGCAGCCCCCAAGGGACTAGCGGCCCTAACAATAAGCAGTTCTTC.

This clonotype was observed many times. DNA for the CDR3: TGTGCCTGGAGTGCCACGAACACCGGGGAGCTGTTTTTT. It encodes CAWSATNTGELFF. J is TRBJ2-2 and V is TRBV30; D is uncertain. The CDR3 consists of 13 residues. Trimming left V 1 base short and J 0 bases short, with 3 bases between. Germline CDR1 and CDR2: GTSNPN and SVGIG (reference sequence).

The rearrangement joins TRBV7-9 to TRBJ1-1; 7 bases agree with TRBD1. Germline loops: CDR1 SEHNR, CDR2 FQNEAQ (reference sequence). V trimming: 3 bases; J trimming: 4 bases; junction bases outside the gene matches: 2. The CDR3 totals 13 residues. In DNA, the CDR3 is TGTGCCAGCAGCTTGGAGGGGGCCACTGAAGCTTTCTTT. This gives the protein CASSLEGATEAFF.

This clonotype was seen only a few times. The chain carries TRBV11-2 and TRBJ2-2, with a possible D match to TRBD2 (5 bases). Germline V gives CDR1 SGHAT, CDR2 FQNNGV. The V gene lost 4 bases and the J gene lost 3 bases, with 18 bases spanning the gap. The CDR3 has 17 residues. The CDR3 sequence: CASSSLPGSHYTGELFF. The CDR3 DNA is TGTGCCAGCAGCTCCCTACCGGGAAGTCATTACACCGGGGAGCTGTTTTTT.

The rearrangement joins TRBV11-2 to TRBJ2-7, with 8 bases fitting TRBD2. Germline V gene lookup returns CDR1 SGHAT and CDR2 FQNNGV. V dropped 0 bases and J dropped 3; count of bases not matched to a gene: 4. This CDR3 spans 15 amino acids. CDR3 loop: CASSLDLTSGYEQYF. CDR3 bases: TGTGCCAGCAGCTTAGATTTAACTAGCGGCTACGAGCAGTACTTC.

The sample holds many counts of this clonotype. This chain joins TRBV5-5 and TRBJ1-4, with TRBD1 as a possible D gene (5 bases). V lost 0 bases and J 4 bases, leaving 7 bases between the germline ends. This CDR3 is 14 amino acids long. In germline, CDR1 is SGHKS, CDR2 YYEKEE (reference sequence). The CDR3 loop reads CASSLAGHNEKLFF. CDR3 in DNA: TGTGCCAGCAGCTTGGCAGGGCATAATGAAAAACTGTTTTTT. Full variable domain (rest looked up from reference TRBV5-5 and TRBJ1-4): DAGVTQSPTHLIKTRGQQVTLRCSPISGHKSVSWYQQVLGQGPQFIFQYYEKEERGRGNFPDRFSARQFPNYSSELNVNALLLGDSALYLCASSLAGHNEKLFFGSGTQLSVL.

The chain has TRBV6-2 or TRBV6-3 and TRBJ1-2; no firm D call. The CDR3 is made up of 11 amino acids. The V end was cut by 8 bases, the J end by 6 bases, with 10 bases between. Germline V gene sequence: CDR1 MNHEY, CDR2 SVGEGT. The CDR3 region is CASEGLDGYTF. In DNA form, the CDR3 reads TGTGCCAGCGAAGGGTTGGATGGCTACACCTTC.

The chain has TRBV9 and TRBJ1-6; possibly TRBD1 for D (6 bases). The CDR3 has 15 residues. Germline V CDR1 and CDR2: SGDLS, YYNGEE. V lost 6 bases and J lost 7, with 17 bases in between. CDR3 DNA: TGTGCCAGCACTCGAGGGGGGACGGGGAATTCACCCCTCCACTTT. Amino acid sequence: CASTRGGTGNSPLHF.

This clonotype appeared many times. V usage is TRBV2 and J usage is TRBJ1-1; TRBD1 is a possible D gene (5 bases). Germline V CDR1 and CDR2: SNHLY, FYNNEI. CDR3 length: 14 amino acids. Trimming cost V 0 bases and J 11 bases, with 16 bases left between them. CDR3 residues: CASSEALGGATAFF. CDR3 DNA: TGTGCCAGCAGTGAAGCGCTTGGAGGGGCGACGGCTTTCTTT.

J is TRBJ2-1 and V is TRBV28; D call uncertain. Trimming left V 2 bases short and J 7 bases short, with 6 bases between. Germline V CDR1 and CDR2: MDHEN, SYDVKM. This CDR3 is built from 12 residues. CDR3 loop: CASSLTANEQFF. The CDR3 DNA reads TGTGCCAGCAGTTTAACAGCTAATGAGCAGTTCTTC.

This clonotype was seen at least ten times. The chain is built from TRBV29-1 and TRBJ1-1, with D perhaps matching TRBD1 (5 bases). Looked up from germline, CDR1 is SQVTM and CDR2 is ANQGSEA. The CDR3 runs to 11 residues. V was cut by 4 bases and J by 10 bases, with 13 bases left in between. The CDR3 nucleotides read TGCAGCGTTGGGGACCTGAACGGAGCTTTCTTT. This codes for CSVGDLNGAFF.

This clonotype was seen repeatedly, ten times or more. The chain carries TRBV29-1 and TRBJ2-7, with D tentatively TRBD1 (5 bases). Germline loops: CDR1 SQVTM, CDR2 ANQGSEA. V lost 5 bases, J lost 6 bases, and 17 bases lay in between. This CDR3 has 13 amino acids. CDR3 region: CSVTQGLSGEQYF. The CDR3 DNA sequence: TGCAGCGTTACCCAGGGATTATCCGGCGAGCAGTACTTC.

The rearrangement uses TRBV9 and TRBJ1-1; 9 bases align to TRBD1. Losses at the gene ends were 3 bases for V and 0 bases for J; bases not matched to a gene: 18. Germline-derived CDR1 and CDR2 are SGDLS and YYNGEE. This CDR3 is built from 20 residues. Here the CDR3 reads CASSAYHPGQGSKMNTEAFF. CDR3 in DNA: TGTGCCAGCAGCGCCTATCACCCGGGACAGGGCTCGAAAATGAACACTGAAGCTTTCTTT.

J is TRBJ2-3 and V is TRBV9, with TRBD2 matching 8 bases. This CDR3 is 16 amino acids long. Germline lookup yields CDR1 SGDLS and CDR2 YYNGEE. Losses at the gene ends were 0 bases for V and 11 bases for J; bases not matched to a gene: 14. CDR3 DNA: TGTGCCAGCAGCGTAGGGCCAGCGGGGGCCTCAGGCATGCAGTATTTT. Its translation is CASSVGPAGASGMQYF.

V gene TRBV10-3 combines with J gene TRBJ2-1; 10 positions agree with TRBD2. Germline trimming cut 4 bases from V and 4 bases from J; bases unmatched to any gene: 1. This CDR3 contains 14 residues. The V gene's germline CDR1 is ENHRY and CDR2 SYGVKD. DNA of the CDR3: TGTGCCATCAGTGGGACTAGCGGATACAATGAGCAGTTCTTC. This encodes CAISGTSGYNEQFF.

The CDR3 bases are TGCAGTGCTACTGTGATCAATGAGCAGTTCTTC. This translates into CSATVINEQFF. The V and J genes are TRBV20-1 and TRBJ2-1; no clear D gene. The germline V gene has CDR1 DFQATT and CDR2 SNEGSKA (reference sequence). The CDR3 is made up of 11 amino acids. V dropped 4 bases and J dropped 6 bases, with 7 bases sitting between them.

The CDR3 bases are TGTGCCAGCAATAGGGGTGGAGACACTGAAGCTTTCTTT. Protein product: CASNRGGDTEAFF. The chain has TRBV2 and TRBJ1-1; a possible D gene is TRBD1 (5 bases). From germline, CDR1 is SNHLY and CDR2 FYNNEI. The CDR3 is 13 residues long. The V end lost 7 bases, the J end lost 3 bases, and 12 bases lay between the germline ends.

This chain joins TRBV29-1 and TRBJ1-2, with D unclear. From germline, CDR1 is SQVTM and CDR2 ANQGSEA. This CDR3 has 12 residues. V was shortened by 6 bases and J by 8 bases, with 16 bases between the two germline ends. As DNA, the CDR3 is TGCAGCGTCAGTCCGGAGATCGGGGGCTACACCTTC. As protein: CSVSPEIGGYTF.

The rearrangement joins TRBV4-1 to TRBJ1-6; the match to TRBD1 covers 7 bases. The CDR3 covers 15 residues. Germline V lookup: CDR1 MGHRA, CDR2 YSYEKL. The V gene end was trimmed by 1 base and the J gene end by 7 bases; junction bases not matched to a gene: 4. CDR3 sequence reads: CASSQGDRENSPLHF. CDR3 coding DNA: TGCGCCAGCAGCCAAGGGGACAGAGAGAATTCACCCCTCCACTTT.

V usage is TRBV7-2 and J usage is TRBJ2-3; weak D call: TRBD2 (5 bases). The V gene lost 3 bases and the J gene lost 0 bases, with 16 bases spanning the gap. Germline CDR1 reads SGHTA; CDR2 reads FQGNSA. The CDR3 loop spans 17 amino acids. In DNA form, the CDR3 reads TGTGCCAGCAGCTTTGTGGGAGCGGCCCCTAGCACAGATACGCAGTATTTT. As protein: CASSFVGAAPSTDTQYF.

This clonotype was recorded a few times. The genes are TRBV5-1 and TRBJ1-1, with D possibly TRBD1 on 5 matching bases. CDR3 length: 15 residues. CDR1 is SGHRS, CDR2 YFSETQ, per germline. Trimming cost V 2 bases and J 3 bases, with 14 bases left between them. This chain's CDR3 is CASSFLGGPDTEAFF. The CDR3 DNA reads TGCGCCAGCAGCTTTTTGGGGGGACCGGACACTGAAGCTTTCTTT.

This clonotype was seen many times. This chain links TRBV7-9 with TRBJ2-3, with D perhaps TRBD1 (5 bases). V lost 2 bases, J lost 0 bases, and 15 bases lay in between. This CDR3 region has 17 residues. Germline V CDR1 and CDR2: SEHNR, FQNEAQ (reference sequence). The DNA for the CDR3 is TGTGCCAGCAGCTTACCCCTCGGCAGGGATAGCACAGATACGCAGTATTTT. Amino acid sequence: CASSLPLGRDSTDTQYF. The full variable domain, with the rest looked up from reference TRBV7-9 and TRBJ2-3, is DTGVSQNPRHKITKRGQNVTFRCDPISEHNRLYWYRQTLGQGPEFLTYFQNEAQLEKSRLLSDRFSAERPKGSFSTLEIQRTEQGDSAMYLCASSLPLGRDSTDTQYFGPGTRLTVL.